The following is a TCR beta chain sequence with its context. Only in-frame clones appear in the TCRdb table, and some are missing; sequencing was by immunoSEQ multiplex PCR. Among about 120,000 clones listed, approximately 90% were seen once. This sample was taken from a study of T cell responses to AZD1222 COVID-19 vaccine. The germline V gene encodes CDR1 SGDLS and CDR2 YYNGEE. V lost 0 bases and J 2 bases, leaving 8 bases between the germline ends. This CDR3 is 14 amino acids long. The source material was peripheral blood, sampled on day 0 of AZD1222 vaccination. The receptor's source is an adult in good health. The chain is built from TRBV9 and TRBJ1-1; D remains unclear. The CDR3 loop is CASSVVSFNTEAFF. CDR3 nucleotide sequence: TGTGCCAGCAGCGTAGTATCTTTCAACACTGAAGCTTTCTTT.